The TCR beta chain under discussion was sequenced for a study of blood T cell repertoires in COVID-19. Libraries were prepared by immunoSEQ multiplex PCR; TCRdb keeps only in-frame clonotypes and omits some of them. The table has roughly 150,000 clones, roughly nine tenths seen once. Self-reported history from a screening survey and questionnaire set each donor's cohort. V was pared by 1 base and J by 7 bases, with 9 bases of the junction left unmatched. The CDR3 is 16 amino acids. Germline lookup yields CDR1 SGHRS and CDR2 YFSETQ. The chain is built from TRBV5-1 and TRBJ2-2; the match to TRBD2 covers 8 bases. The material sequenced was PBMCs or T cells enriched from blood (not recorded which). The TCR comes from a woman aged 40 to 49 who had been exposed to COVID-19. The DNA of the CDR3 is TGCGCCAGCAGCTTGTCGGCGGGAGGTCCGGACGGGGAGCTGTTTTTT. Residues: CASSLSAGGPDGELFF.